This entry features one T cell receptor beta chain sequence. This sample was taken from a study of spatial heterogeneity in lung cancer. TCRdb analysed the 5' RACE reads with MiXCR anew, one entry per CDR3 protein. Among approximately 93,000 distinct CDR3 sequences listed, roughly a fifth were seen once. Time point noted: blood at routine non-recurrence follow-up after resection. Germline CDR1 and CDR2: SNHLY and FYNNEI. The J segment lost 3 bases and the V segment lost 6 bases, leaving 8 bases of the junction unmatched. This CDR3 has 15 amino acids. The V gene is TRBV2, the J gene TRBJ2-1, with 7 bases identical to TRBD1. The receptor was isolated from a male donor with early-stage non-small cell lung cancer. The specimen comprised PBMCs, sampled at follow-up. This CDR3 reads CASRETGVFYNEQFF. CDR3 DNA sequence: TGTGCCAGCAGAGAAACAGGGGTTTTCTACAATGAGCAGTTCTTC.